A single T cell receptor beta chain is shown here with its context. Its antigen is not known. This sample was included in a study of chemoradiotherapy in HPV16-positive cancers. Study in general: Candidate HPV-specific clones and shared TCR motifs came from two HPV16-positive patients.

The study's findings and limits: For HPV16-positive patients, expanding HPV-responsive T cells associated with longer recurrence-free survival.

The protocol was immunoSEQ multiplex PCR, while the TCRdb copy is restricted to in-frame clones and leaves out a portion. In the table there are 950 to 1,500 clones, around 85% of which are singletons. Sample: tumor tissue, taken from a patient who underwent chemoradiotherapy. The sequence was obtained from a human donor with HPV-associated anogenital cancer.

This CDR3 is CASRRGGGHEQYF. CDR3 nucleotides: TGTGCCAGCCGACGCGGAGGAGGGCACGAGCAGTACTTC. The rearrangement joins TRBV27 to TRBJ2-7; a possible D gene is TRBD2 (6 bases). CDR1 MNHEY and CDR2 SMNVEV come from the germline V gene (reference sequence). Trimming removed 8 bases from V and 5 bases from J, with 16 bases in between. The CDR3 has 13 residues.